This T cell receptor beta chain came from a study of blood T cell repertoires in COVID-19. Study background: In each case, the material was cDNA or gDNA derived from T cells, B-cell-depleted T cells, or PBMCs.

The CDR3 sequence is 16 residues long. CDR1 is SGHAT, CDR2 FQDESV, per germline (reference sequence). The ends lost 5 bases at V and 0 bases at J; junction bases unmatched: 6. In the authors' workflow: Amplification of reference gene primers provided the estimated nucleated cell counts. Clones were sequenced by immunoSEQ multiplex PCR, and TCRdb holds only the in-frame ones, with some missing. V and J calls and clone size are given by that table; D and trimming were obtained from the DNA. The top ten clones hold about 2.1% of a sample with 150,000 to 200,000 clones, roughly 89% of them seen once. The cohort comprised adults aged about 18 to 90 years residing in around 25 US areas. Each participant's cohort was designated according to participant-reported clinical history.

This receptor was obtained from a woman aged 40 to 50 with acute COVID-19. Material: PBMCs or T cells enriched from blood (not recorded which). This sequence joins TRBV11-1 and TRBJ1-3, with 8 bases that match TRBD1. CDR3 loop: CASSHADRGSGNTIYF. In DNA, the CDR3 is TGTGCCAGCAGCCACGCTGACAGGGGCTCTGGAAACACCATATATTTT. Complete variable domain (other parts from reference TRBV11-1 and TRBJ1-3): EAEVAQSPRYKITEKSQAVAFWCDPISGHATLYWYRQILGQGPELLVQFQDESVVDDSQLPKDRFSAERLKGVDSTLKIQPAELGDSAMYLCASSHADRGSGNTIYFGEGSWLTVV.